One and the same sample provided the 32 T cell receptor beta chains below, sequenced in a study of blood T cell repertoires in COVID-19 (TCRdb year 2020). Receptor amplification or capture employed the immunoSEQ multiplex PCR assay. This immuneACCESS table, as held by TCRdb, lists in-frame sequences with V and J called but not all clones. Of the missing ones, under half trace to an unresolved V gene in checked studies; the others have no known cause. Across this sample there are about 170,000 clones, with around 88% seen only once. The ten top clones hold 15% to 20% of the sample. Sequences were obtained from peripheral blood. The source of these receptors is an older woman who had recovered from COVID-19.

The V gene is TRBV28, the J gene TRBJ1-1, with D tentatively TRBD1 (6 bases). The CDR3 is 15 residues long. CDR1 is MDHEN and CDR2 is SYDVKM in the germline V gene. Trimming stripped 5 bases from V and 1 base from J, with 14 bases between. CDR3 nucleotides: TGTGCCAGCAGTCCCCCCGACAGGAAGAACACTGAAGCTTTCTTT. Residues: CASSPPDRKNTEAFF.

V and J are TRBV7-9 and TRBJ1-1; possibly TRBD1 for D (5 bases). The germline CDR1 and CDR2 sequences are SEHNR and FQNEAQ (reference sequence). V lost 4 bases, J lost 4 bases, and 10 bases lay in between. The CDR3 runs to 13 residues. DNA of the CDR3: TGTGCCAGCAGCTCGCCGGGGGGCACTGAAGCTTTCTTT. Translation: CASSSPGGTEAFF.

The J gene is TRBJ2-7, the V gene TRBV19; 8 bases are a match to TRBD2. The CDR3 has 13 residues. Trimming at V came to 3 bases and at J to 3 bases, leaving 1 base not matched to a gene. Germline assignment: CDR1 LNHDA and CDR2 SQIVND (reference sequence). CDR3 residues: CASSITSGYEQYF. DNA of the CDR3: TGTGCCAGTAGTATTACTAGCGGCTACGAGCAGTACTTC.

J is TRBJ1-6 and V is TRBV29-1; TRBD1 matches at 8 bases. Germline CDR1 is SQVTM and CDR2 is ANQGSEA. This CDR3 is 16 amino acids long. V was clipped by 1 base and J by 5 bases; unmatched bases: 7. As DNA, the CDR3 is TGCAGCGTTGAAGGGCAGGGGGCGGTCCATAATTCACCCCTCCACTTT. Protein product: CSVEGQGAVHNSPLHF.

The chain is built from TRBV28 and TRBJ1-4; TRBD1 is a possible D gene (5 bases). CDR3 size: 15 residues. The V end was cut by 6 bases, the J end by 2 bases, with 13 bases between. In germline, CDR1 is MDHEN, CDR2 SYDVKM. The CDR3 region is CASSPFRGTNEKLFF. For the CDR3, the DNA is TGTGCCAGCAGCCCCTTTCGGGGGACTAATGAAAAACTGTTTTTT.

The chain has TRBV15 and TRBJ2-7; 10 bases agree with TRBD1. The ends lost 4 bases at V and 3 bases at J; junction bases unmatched: 21. CDR1 LNHNV and CDR2 YYDKDF come from the germline V gene (reference sequence). This CDR3 has 20 residues. The CDR3 protein is CATSTMPGQGRAGRNYEQYF. In DNA, the CDR3 is TGTGCCACCAGCACAATGCCGGGACAGGGGCGAGCGGGGCGAAACTACGAGCAGTACTTC.

The chain uses TRBV7-2 and TRBJ2-1; a possible D gene is TRBD1 (6 bases). Trimming cost V 0 bases and J 11 bases, with 11 bases left between them. Germline V lookup: CDR1 SGHTA, CDR2 FQGNSA. This CDR3 has 13 amino acids. Here the CDR3 reads CASSLAGARKQFF. The CDR3 DNA sequence: TGTGCCAGCAGCTTAGCGGGGGCAAGAAAGCAGTTCTTC.

The V call is TRBV7-6, the J call TRBJ1-2; 10 nucleotides match TRBD1. Germline values: CDR1 SGHVS, CDR2 FNYEAQ. The J segment lost 4 bases and the V segment lost 0 bases, leaving 11 bases of the junction unmatched. This CDR3 has 18 residues. As DNA, the CDR3 is TGTGCCAGCAGCTTAGCGGGGACAGGGGAGCTCCTACGCTATGGCTACACCTTC. Translated, it gives CASSLAGTGELLRYGYTF.

The gene calls are TRBV20-1 and TRBJ1-1; tentative D call: TRBD1 (5 bases). There are 12 residues in the CDR3. The germline gives CDR1 DFQATT, CDR2 SNEGSKA (reference sequence). V shed 6 bases and J shed 7 bases, with 15 bases lying between them. CDR3 amino acids: CSASGRTGEAFF. For the CDR3, the DNA is TGCAGTGCGAGTGGGCGAACAGGTGAAGCTTTCTTT.

The chain recombines TRBV28 with TRBJ2-4; D not certain. V lost 10 bases and J lost 3, with 19 bases in between. The V gene's germline CDR1 is MDHEN and CDR2 SYDVKM. CDR3 length: 15 residues. In DNA, the CDR3 is TGTGCCACAGCAGGTCTGCCCTTGTTCAAAAACATTCAGTACTTC. It codes for CATAGLPLFKNIQYF.

The gene calls are TRBV3-1 (or the pseudogene TRBV3-2) and TRBJ2-5; 10 positions match TRBD1. The junction had 18 bases not matched to a gene; V was cut back by 4 bases and J by 4 bases. The CDR3 is 19 amino acids. Germline-derived CDR1 and CDR2 are LGHDT and YNNKEL (reference sequence). This CDR3 reads CASSPRPGTGVIRGETQYF. Written as DNA, the CDR3 is TGTGCCAGCAGCCCACGCCCCGGGACAGGGGTAATCCGTGGAGAGACCCAGTACTTC.

This clone was observed at least ten times. V usage is TRBV5-1 and J usage is TRBJ1-2, with D maybe TRBD1 (5 bases). The CDR3 is 15 amino acids. Germline assignment: CDR1 SGHRS and CDR2 YFSETQ. V lost 0 bases, J lost 6 bases, and 15 bases lay in between. DNA for the CDR3: TGCGCCAGCAGCTTGGCCCCCGGCAGGGAGGATGGCTACACCTTC. It codes for CASSLAPGREDGYTF.

The chain employs TRBV12-3 or TRBV12-4 and TRBJ1-6; unclear D gene. This CDR3 contains 12 residues. Deletions cut 3 bases from V and 7 bases from J, with 4 bases between. The CDR3 protein is CASSLENSPLHF. CDR3 sequence (DNA): TGTGCCAGCAGTTTGGAGAATTCACCCCTCCACTTT.

The V and J genes are TRBV7-2 and TRBJ2-1, with TRBD2 identical over 15 bases. CDR1 and CDR2 (germline): SGHTA, FQGNSA. Trimming took 5 bases from V and 9 from J; bases not matched to a gene: 8. CDR3 size: 16 residues. The CDR3 DNA reads as TGTGCCAGCAGCCCACCGGGGGGACTAGCGGGAGGTGAGCAGTTCTTC. This sequence encodes CASSPPGGLAGGEQFF.

The chain carries TRBV9 and TRBJ2-2; 7 nucleotides line up with TRBD2. The J segment lost 4 bases and the V segment lost 0 bases, leaving 9 bases of the junction unmatched. The CDR3 runs 17 residues. Germline loops: CDR1 SGDLS, CDR2 YYNGEE. Here the CDR3 reads CASSVAGGQDGTGELFF. CDR3 sequence (DNA): TGTGCCAGCAGCGTAGCGGGGGGTCAGGACGGCACCGGGGAGCTGTTTTTT.

The chain combines TRBV28 with TRBJ1-3, with TRBD1 matching over 9 bases. Germline V CDR1 and CDR2: MDHEN, SYDVKM. The CDR3 runs to 16 residues. V lost 5 bases and J lost 3; bases outside the gene matches: 8. CDR3 in amino acids: CASSETGGAGGNTIYF. In nucleotides, the CDR3 is TGTGCCAGCAGTGAAACAGGGGGCGCGGGTGGAAACACCATATATTTT. The entire variable domain, with the rest obtained from reference TRBV28 and TRBJ1-3, is as follows: DVKVTQSSRYLVKRTGEKVFLECVQDMDHENMFWYRQDPGLGLRLIYFSYDVKMKEKGDIPEGYSVSREKKERFSLILESASTNQTSMYLCASSETGGAGGNTIYFGEGSWLTVV.

The chain combines TRBV6-4 with TRBJ1-1, with TRBD1 matching 9 bases. Germline lookup yields CDR1 MRHNA and CDR2 SNTAGT. The CDR3 loop spans 13 amino acids. V was clipped by 8 bases and J by 7 bases; unmatched bases: 8. Here the CDR3 reads CASGDRATNEAFF. The CDR3 DNA sequence: TGTGCCAGCGGGGACAGGGCCACCAATGAAGCTTTCTTT.

The chain is built from TRBV7-3 and TRBJ2-1, with 8 positions matching TRBD2. Trimming removed 5 bases from V and 0 bases from J; junction bases left unmatched: 6. Germline V lookup: CDR1 SGHTA, CDR2 FQGTGA. This CDR3 spans 16 amino acids. The CDR3 DNA reads as TGTGCCAGCAGCGTAATAGCGGGGACCTCCTACAATGAGCAGTTCTTC. It specifies CASSVIAGTSYNEQFF.

J is TRBJ2-2 and V is TRBV2; TRBD2 might be the D (7 bases). The CDR3 has 13 amino acids. Germline CDR1 SNHLY, CDR2 FYNNEI. V gave up 11 bases and J gave up 4 bases, with 14 bases separating them. The CDR3 nucleotides read TGTGCCCGGGGGGCCGGGGGCACCGGGGAGCTGTTTTTT. Translation gives CARGAGGTGELFF.

The chain couples TRBV7-8 to TRBJ1-3; maybe TRBD1 (5 bases). CDR1 and CDR2 from the germline V gene are SGHVS and FQNEAQ. V dropped 3 bases and J dropped 4 bases, with 10 bases sitting between them. This CDR3 is 14 amino acids long. This chain's CDR3 is CASSFGGEGNTIYF. CDR3 DNA: TGTGCCAGCAGCTTCGGGGGGGAGGGAAACACCATATATTTT.

This clone is a singleton in its sample. The same CDR3 also results from other DNA sequences found in this sample. V and J are TRBV7-2 and TRBJ2-5; 13 bases are a match to TRBD2. V was pared by 5 bases and J by 4 bases, with 4 bases of the junction left unmatched. Per the germline V gene, CDR1 is SGHTA and CDR2 is FQGNSA. The CDR3 has 15 residues. CDR3 nucleotides: TGTGCCAGCAGCCCGAGACTAGCGGGAGGAGAGACCCAGTACTTC. This sequence encodes CASSPRLAGGETQYF.

The chain combines TRBV3-1 (or the pseudogene TRBV3-2) with TRBJ2-1, with a tentative D call TRBD1 (5 bases). V shed 4 bases and J shed 13 bases, with 14 bases lying between them. There are 12 residues in the CDR3. From germline, CDR1 is LGHDT and CDR2 YNNKEL (reference sequence). The CDR3 coding sequence is TGTGCCAGCAGCCCTCAGGGTTTGGGACAGTTCTTC. Translated, it gives CASSPQGLGQFF.

The chain is built from TRBV7-3 and TRBJ1-1, with TRBD1 matching 8 bases. Germline V lookup: CDR1 SGHTA, CDR2 FQGTGA. J gave up 1 base and V 5 bases, and 9 bases lay outside the gene matches. The CDR3 length is 16 residues. Here the CDR3 reads CASSPLPGQANTEAFF. In nucleotides, the CDR3 is TGTGCCAGCAGCCCGCTCCCGGGACAGGCGAACACTGAAGCTTTCTTT. Full variable domain (remainder filled in from reference TRBV7-3 and TRBJ1-1): GAGVSQTPSNKVTEKGKYVELRCDPISGHTALYWYRQSLGQGPEFLIYFQGTGAADDSGLPNDRFFAVRPEGSVSTLKIQRTERGDSAVYLCASSPLPGQANTEAFFGQGTRLTVV.

This clone came up a few times. The CDR3 region has the DNA TGCAGCACCGGGACTAGCGCGGCCCCGAATGAGCAGTTCTTC. Its translation is CSTGTSAAPNEQFF. The chain links TRBV29-1 to TRBJ2-1; TRBD2 aligns across 10 bases. Losses at the gene ends were 8 bases for V and 7 bases for J; bases not matched to a gene: 11. This CDR3 has 14 amino acids. Per germline, CDR1 SQVTM and CDR2 ANQGSEA.

This sequence joins TRBV5-1 and TRBJ2-4; D gene ambiguous. V was pared by 1 base and J by 6 bases, with 11 bases between. The CDR3 spans 14 residues. The germline gives CDR1 SGHRS, CDR2 YFSETQ. For the CDR3, the DNA is TGCGCCAGCAGCTTGAATAGTCGGAGAAACATTCAGTACTTC. Translation gives CASSLNSRRNIQYF.

CDR3 region: CASSSPLGQGAEAFF. CDR3 DNA sequence: TGTGCCAGCAGCTCGCCACTAGGCCAGGGGGCTGAAGCTTTCTTT. The V gene is TRBV7-9, the J gene TRBJ1-1, with 7 positions matching TRBD1. The CDR3 covers 15 residues. CDR1 and CDR2 from the germline V gene are SEHNR and FQNEAQ (reference sequence). Trimming removed 4 bases from V and 6 bases from J; junction bases left unmatched: 11.

This chain joins TRBV5-5 and TRBJ1-4; D remains ambiguous. CDR1 and CDR2 (germline): SGHKS, YYEKEE (reference sequence). The CDR3 loop spans 14 amino acids. V shed 3 bases and J shed 8 bases, with 14 bases lying between them. The CDR3: CASSWRERDEKLFF. In nucleotides, the CDR3 is TGTGCCAGCAGCTGGAGGGAGAGAGACGAAAAACTGTTTTTT.

The chain combines TRBV5-1 with TRBJ1-2, with a weak D call TRBD1 (6 bases). V was clipped by 4 bases and J by 4 bases, with 11 bases between them. Looked up from germline, CDR1 is SGHRS and CDR2 is YFSETQ. The CDR3 runs to 13 residues. The CDR3 is CASSTRGGYGYTF. The CDR3 DNA follows: TGCGCCAGCAGCACTAGGGGGGGCTATGGCTACACCTTC.

The chain has TRBV7-9 and TRBJ2-1; D remains ambiguous. This CDR3 is built from 14 residues. V dropped 5 bases and J dropped 5 bases, with 13 bases sitting between them. The germline V gene encodes CDR1 SEHNR and CDR2 FQNEAQ (reference sequence). The chain's CDR3 is CASSAAARNNEQFF. The CDR3 nucleotides read TGTGCCAGCAGCGCTGCAGCGCGTAACAATGAGCAGTTCTTC. The complete variable domain, with remaining parts taken from reference TRBV7-9 and TRBJ2-1, reads DTGVSQNPRHKITKRGQNVTFRCDPISEHNRLYWYRQTLGQGPEFLTYFQNEAQLEKSRLLSDRFSAERPKGSFSTLEIQRTEQGDSAMYLCASSAAARNNEQFFGPGTRLTVL.

The gene calls are TRBV7-9 and TRBJ1-1; 8 bases are shared with TRBD1. The CDR3 spans 17 residues. With V trimmed by 4 bases and J by 0 bases, 10 bases remained unmatched. The germline CDR1 and CDR2 sequences are SEHNR and FQNEAQ (reference sequence). The CDR3 is CASSSGQGGGLNTEAFF. The DNA of the CDR3 is TGTGCCAGCAGCTCTGGACAGGGAGGGGGACTGAACACTGAAGCTTTCTTT.

The gene calls are TRBV28 and TRBJ2-7, with D perhaps matching TRBD2 (5 bases). The V gene's germline CDR1 is MDHEN and CDR2 SYDVKM. The CDR3 has 16 residues. The germline V and J ends were trimmed by 6 bases and 1 base, with 19 bases remaining between them. The CDR3 DNA reads as TGTGCCAGCAGCCATCCCCGACTAACTACGTCCTACGAGCAGTACTTC. Translating it yields CASSHPRLTTSYEQYF.

The chain carries TRBV7-6 and TRBJ2-1, with 11 bases fitting TRBD2. The CDR3 has 17 amino acids. Germline V gene lookup returns CDR1 SGHVS and CDR2 FNYEAQ. The V gene end was trimmed by 5 bases and the J gene end by 6 bases; junction bases not matched to a gene: 12. CDR3 sequence: CASSPLAGGRKGNEQFF. For the CDR3, the DNA is TGTGCCAGCAGCCCCCTAGCGGGAGGCCGTAAGGGCAATGAGCAGTTCTTC.